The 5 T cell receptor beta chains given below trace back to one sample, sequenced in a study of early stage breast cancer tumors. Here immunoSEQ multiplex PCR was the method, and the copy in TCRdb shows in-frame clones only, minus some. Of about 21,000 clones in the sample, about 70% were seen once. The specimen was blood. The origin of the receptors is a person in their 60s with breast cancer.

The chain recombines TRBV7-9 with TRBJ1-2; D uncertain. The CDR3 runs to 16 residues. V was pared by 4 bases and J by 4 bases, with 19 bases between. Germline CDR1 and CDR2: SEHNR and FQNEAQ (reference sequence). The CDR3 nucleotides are TGTGCCAGCAGCTCCTATGGACTAAGTTTAATCTATGGCTACACCTTC. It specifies CASSSYGLSLIYGYTF.

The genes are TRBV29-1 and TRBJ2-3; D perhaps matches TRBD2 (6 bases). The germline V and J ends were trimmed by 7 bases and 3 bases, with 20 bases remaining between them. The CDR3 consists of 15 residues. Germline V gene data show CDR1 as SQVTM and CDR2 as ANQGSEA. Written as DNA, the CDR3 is TGCAGCGGTGGACCTGGAGGGAGTAGGACAGATACGCAGTATTTT. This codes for CSGGPGGSRTDTQYF.

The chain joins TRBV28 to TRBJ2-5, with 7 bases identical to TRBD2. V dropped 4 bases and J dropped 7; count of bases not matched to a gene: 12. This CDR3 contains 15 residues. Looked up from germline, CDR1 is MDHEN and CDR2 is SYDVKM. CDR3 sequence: CASSSLLADAGTQYF. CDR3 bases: TGTGCCAGCAGTTCCCTCCTAGCGGACGCGGGGACCCAGTACTTC. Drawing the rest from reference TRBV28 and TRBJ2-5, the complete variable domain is DVKVTQSSRYLVKRTGEKVFLECVQDMDHENMFWYRQDPGLGLRLIYFSYDVKMKEKGDIPEGYSVSREKKERFSLILESASTNQTSMYLCASSSLLADAGTQYFGPGTRLLVL.

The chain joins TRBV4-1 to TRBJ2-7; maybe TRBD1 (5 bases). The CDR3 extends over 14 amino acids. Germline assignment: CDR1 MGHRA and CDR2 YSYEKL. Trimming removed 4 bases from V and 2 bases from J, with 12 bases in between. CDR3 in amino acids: CASSLGVGAYEQYF. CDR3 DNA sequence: TGCGCCAGCAGCCTAGGGGTAGGGGCCTACGAGCAGTACTTC.

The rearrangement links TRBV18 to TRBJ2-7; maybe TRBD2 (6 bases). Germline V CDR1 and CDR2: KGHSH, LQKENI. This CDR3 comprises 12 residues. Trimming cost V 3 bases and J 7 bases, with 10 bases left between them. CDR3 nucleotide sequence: TGTGCCAGCTCACCCCCGGCGGGGGAGCAGTACTTC. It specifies CASSPPAGEQYF.